Sequencing of this T cell receptor beta chain was carried out in a study of OX40 agonist ivuxolimab in advanced cancers. Study-wide results and limits: Low normalized T-cell clonal expansion also characterized some of the nonresponders.

The protocol was immunoSEQ multiplex PCR, while the TCRdb copy is restricted to in-frame clones and leaves out a portion. The sample has tens of thousands of clones, roughly 80% seen once. This clone was counted only a few times. Its antigen is currently unknown. The V gene's germline CDR1 is MGHDK and CDR2 SYGVNS. This CDR3 contains 14 residues. V lost 7 bases and J lost 8, with 18 bases in between. V gene TRBV25-1 combines with J gene TRBJ1-3, with D perhaps matching TRBD1 (5 bases). The clonotype was recovered from an adult with an advanced solid tumor such as melanoma, head and neck, liver or kidney cancer. The sample was CD4+ or CD8+ T cells sorted from blood, taken in a trial of the OX40 agonist ivuxolimab. The CDR3 here is CASTPGTAPDTIYF. The CDR3 DNA sequence: TGTGCCAGCACCCCGGGGACCGCTCCTGACACCATATATTTT. Full variable domain (outside the CDR3, taken from reference TRBV25-1 and TRBJ1-3): EADIYQTPRYLVIGTGKKITLECSQTMGHDKMYWYQQDPGMELHLIHYSYGVNSTEKGDLSSESTVSRIRTEHFPLTLESARPSHTSQYLCASTPGTAPDTIYFGEGSWLTVV.